This T cell receptor (beta chain) was sequenced for a study of cytomegalovirus exposure and HLA in healthy donors. Study-wide results and caveats: Later analysis showed most CMV-associated TCR beta chains appearing HLA-restricted.

Germline loops: CDR1 ENHRY, CDR2 SYGVKD. V dropped 2 bases and J dropped 8 bases, with 7 bases sitting between them. This CDR3 comprises 12 residues. Details on this clone: The antigen is not known.

The PCR employed 60 Vbeta primers together with 13 Jbeta primers. Measured with immunoSEQ multiplex PCR; TCRdb has only the in-frame clones, and not every one. The repertoire consists of approximately 95,000 clones, with just under 80% occurring once and the leading ten covering roughly 4%. What was sequenced was PBMCs. The sequence was obtained from a woman aged 40-49 years in good health and CMV-seropositive. The rearrangement links TRBV10-3 to TRBJ2-4, with unresolved D. CDR3 in amino acids: CAISERRDIQYF. The CDR3 DNA follows: TGTGCCATCAGTGAGCGCCGGGACATTCAGTACTTC.